The 18 T cell receptor beta chains given below trace back to one sample, sequenced in a study of identical twins. MiXCR, run by TCRdb on the 5' RACE reads, gives a single entry per CDR3 protein. The sample contains 500,000 to 650,000 distinct CDR3 sequences, approximately 20% of which appear only once. This same sample was also part of a study on yellow fever vaccine responses in identical twins.

Sequencing was carried out using CD4+ T cells sorted from blood. The source is a young woman in good health.

The gene calls are TRBV20-1 and TRBJ2-3, with D maybe TRBD2 (7 bases). The CDR3 length is 15 residues. CDR1 and CDR2 from the germline V gene are DFQATT and SNEGSKA (reference sequence). Deletions cut 4 bases from V and 4 bases from J, with 18 bases between. The CDR3, as DNA: TGCAGTGCTAACGAGGGGGGGGATGGTGCAGATACGCAGTATTTT. Translated: CSANEGGDGADTQYF.

The DNA of the CDR3 is TGTGCCGGGTTTGGGCCGTGGGGAAACACCATATATTTT. As protein: CAGFGPWGNTIYF. The rearrangement uses TRBV12-3 or TRBV12-4 and TRBJ1-3; unclear D gene. Trimming took off 11 bases at V and 4 bases at J, with 15 bases between the two ends. There are 13 residues in the CDR3.

CDR3 protein: CASTRTSGTGNEQFF. As DNA, the CDR3 is TGTGCCAGTACCCGGACTAGCGGGACCGGCAATGAGCAGTTCTTC. The rearrangement joins TRBV19 to TRBJ2-1; 12 bases are a match to TRBD2. Trimming at V came to 7 bases and at J to 6 bases, leaving 7 bases not matched to a gene. In germline, CDR1 is LNHDA, CDR2 SQIVND (reference sequence). The CDR3 runs 15 residues.

The V call is TRBV20-1, the J call TRBJ2-1; D is ambiguous. Trimming shortened V by 3 bases and J by 0 bases, and 24 bases separated the two germline ends. The CDR3 length is 19 residues. Germline CDR1 reads DFQATT; CDR2 reads SNEGSKA (reference sequence). As DNA, the CDR3 is TGCAGTGCTAGTCATCACCTCCCTCCCCGTCCTAGCTCCTACAATGAGCAGTTCTTC. Its translation is CSASHHLPPRPSSYNEQFF.

This clonotype was seen more than once but under ten times. The chain links TRBV7-9 to TRBJ2-3, with 10 bases identical to TRBD1. Germline V CDR1 and CDR2: SEHNR, FQNEAQ (reference sequence). The CDR3 length is 15 residues. Trimming at V came to 5 bases and at J to 3 bases, leaving 5 bases not matched to a gene. In DNA, the CDR3 is TGTGCCAGCAGCGAGACAGGGGGCGGGACAGATACGCAGTATTTT. Its translation: CASSETGGGTDTQYF. The full variable domain, with the rest looked up from reference TRBV7-9 and TRBJ2-3, is DTGVSQNPRHKITKRGQNVTFRCDPISEHNRLYWYRQTLGQGPEFLTYFQNEAQLEKSRLLSDRFSAERPKGSFSTLEIQRTEQGDSAMYLCASSETGGGTDTQYFGPGTRLTVL.

J is TRBJ2-5 and V is TRBV10-3; 14 positions agree with TRBD2. CDR3 size: 19 residues. V was clipped by 0 bases and J by 2 bases; unmatched bases: 8. CDR1 and CDR2 (germline): ENHRY, SYGVKD. The CDR3, as DNA: TGTGCCATCAGTGAGTCGACTAGCGGGAGGGCCGTGAATCAAGAGACCCAGTACTTC. It encodes CAISESTSGRAVNQETQYF.

This clonotype appeared a few times. The V gene is TRBV11-2, the J gene TRBJ1-5; D perhaps matches TRBD1 (6 bases). The CDR3 runs to 16 residues. From germline, CDR1 is SGHAT and CDR2 FQNNGV. V was shortened by 5 bases and J by 6 bases, with 20 bases between the two germline ends. Here the CDR3 DNA reads TGTGCCAGCAGCCAAATTCTACAGGGAAAGCGTCAGCCCCAGCATTTT. Residues: CASSQILQGKRQPQHF.

The sample holds a few counts of this clonotype. This chain connects TRBV6-2 or TRBV6-3 to TRBJ2-7, with a tentative D call TRBD2 (6 bases). This CDR3 region has 14 residues. From germline, CDR1 is MNHEY and CDR2 SVGEGT. V shed 9 bases and J shed 6 bases, with 21 bases lying between them. CDR3 sequence reads: CASSPAGRSPEQYF. CDR3 sequence (DNA): TGTGCCAGTAGTCCCGCGGGACGATCTCCCGAGCAGTACTTC.

This chain uses TRBV29-1 with TRBJ2-2, with unresolved D. With 7 bases removed from V and 6 bases from J, the gap between germline ends came to 9 bases. The CDR3 is made up of 11 amino acids. CDR1 is SQVTM and CDR2 is ANQGSEA in the germline V gene. The CDR3 loop is CSGTIAGELFF. CDR3 bases: TGCAGCGGCACTATCGCCGGGGAGCTGTTTTTT.

This clonotype showed up just a few times. The genes are TRBV9 and TRBJ2-1; TRBD2 matches 12 bases. Trimming removed 0 bases from V and 8 bases from J; junction bases left unmatched: 3. CDR3 size: 15 residues. CDR1 and CDR2 from the germline V gene are SGDLS and YYNGEE. CDR3: CASSVGLAGADEQFF. The CDR3 bases are TGTGCCAGCAGCGTAGGACTAGCGGGAGCTGATGAGCAGTTCTTC.

This clonotype has only a few counts. CDR3 DNA: TGTGCCAGCAGTTCCCAAGGGCAGAGCTCCTACAATGAGCAGTTCTTC. Amino acid sequence: CASSSQGQSSYNEQFF. The chain uses TRBV12-3 or TRBV12-4 and TRBJ2-1; D is undetermined. Trimming took 4 bases from V and 0 from J, leaving 13 bases between them. There are 16 residues in the CDR3.

This clonotype has more than one count but fewer than ten. The chain uses TRBV25-1 and TRBJ2-5, with D possibly TRBD1 on 6 matching bases. Between the trimmed V and J ends, which lost 2 bases and 4 bases, there was a span of 11 bases. This CDR3 is built from 14 residues. Germline V gives CDR1 MGHDK, CDR2 SYGVNS. The CDR3 loop reads CASSEVVRGETQYF. CDR3 bases: TGTGCCAGCAGTGAAGTGGTCAGGGGAGAGACCCAGTACTTC.

This clonotype was seen a handful of times. The chain is built from TRBV28 and TRBJ2-7; TRBD2 matches 8 bases. The germline CDR1 and CDR2 sequences are MDHEN and SYDVKM. This CDR3 region has 15 residues. Trimming removed 3 bases from V and 0 bases from J; junction bases left unmatched: 4. CDR3 amino acids: CASSFTGRVSYEQYF. CDR3 in DNA: TGTGCCAGCAGTTTTACCGGGAGGGTCTCCTACGAGCAGTACTTC.

This clonotype was recorded a few times. V usage is TRBV15 and J usage is TRBJ2-7, with D perhaps TRBD1 or TRBD2 (5 bases each). With 1 base removed from V and 2 bases from J, the gap between germline ends came to 9 bases. The CDR3 spans 14 residues. Germline V gives CDR1 LNHNV, CDR2 YYDKDF (reference sequence). The CDR3 DNA sequence: TGTGCCACCAGCAGAGGGGGGTTCACCTACGAGCAGTACTTC. Protein: CATSRGGFTYEQYF.

This clonotype was counted a few times. The J gene is TRBJ2-1, the V gene TRBV24-1, with 7 nucleotides matching TRBD2. This CDR3 has 16 amino acids. Trimming took 3 bases from V and 3 from J; bases not matched to a gene: 7. Germline lookup yields CDR1 KGHDR and CDR2 SFDVKD. The CDR3 region is CATSDGAGAFYNEQFF. The CDR3 DNA sequence: TGTGCCACCAGTGATGGGGCGGGAGCTTTCTACAATGAGCAGTTCTTC.

At least ten counts were recorded for this clonotype. The chain joins TRBV7-2 to TRBJ2-2, with D perhaps TRBD2 (6 bases). The V and J ends lost 3 bases and 2 bases respectively, with 13 bases between them. The CDR3 runs to 16 residues. In germline, CDR1 is SGHTA, CDR2 FQGNSA. The CDR3 DNA is TGTGCCAGCAGCTTGGCGGGGCTTCTAAACACCGGGGAGCTGTTTTTT. The encoded protein is CASSLAGLLNTGELFF.

This clonotype showed up just a few times. The rearrangement joins TRBV7-9 to TRBJ1-4, with TRBD1 as a possible D gene (6 bases). This CDR3 has 14 residues. Looked up from germline, CDR1 is SEHNR and CDR2 is FQNEAQ (reference sequence). V was pared by 1 base and J by 6 bases, with 9 bases between. For the CDR3, the DNA is TGTGCCAGCAGCTTAGGGGGGCGCGATGAAAAACTGTTTTTT. This codes for CASSLGGRDEKLFF.

J is TRBJ2-6 and V is TRBV6-2 or TRBV6-3; 9 bases agree with TRBD1. CDR3 size: 20 residues. Germline V gene data show CDR1 as MNHEY and CDR2 as SVGEGT. V shed 6 bases and J 4 bases; nucleotides not matched to a gene: 19. CDR3 in amino acids: CASRRQPGTGFLRGANVLTF. Written as DNA, the CDR3 is TGTGCCAGCAGAAGACAACCCGGGACAGGGTTCCTTAGAGGGGCCAACGTCCTGACTTTC.